The clone carrying this T cell receptor beta chain was seen a few times. Its antigen is as yet unknown. A process of 5'RACE template switching, which added a universal primer site and UMIs, was used to make TCR cDNA. TCRdb redid the calling of the 5' RACE reads with MiXCR, one entry per CDR3 protein. Of 250,000 to 300,000 distinct CDR3 sequences in the sample, 8.5% to 10% are singletons; the top ten hold around 3.3%. V lost 1 base, J lost 1 base, and 6 bases stayed unmatched. The CDR3 length is 17 residues. Per the germline V gene, CDR1 is MNHEY and CDR2 is SVGAGI. The source of the sample is a study of T cells after yellow fever vaccination. Turning to the study itself: Preparation used SMART-Seq v4 Ultra Low Input for the low-cell-number fractions. Study-level results: The secondary response peaked faster, at day 5 versus 15, but was weaker. Abundant clonotypes from the bulk population could contaminate FACS-sorted repertoires.

This chain links TRBV6-5 with TRBJ2-2; TRBD2 matches 7 bases. The material sequenced was CD4+ T cells sorted from PBMCs, taken 5 days after the yellow fever booster vaccination. The receptor was derived from a man between 18 and 29 years old who received the YFV17D yellow fever vaccine. The chain's CDR3 is CASSYWRGSGNTGELFF. The CDR3 DNA follows: TGTGCCAGCAGTTACTGGCGGGGGTCGGGGAACACCGGGGAGCTGTTTTTT.